These 10 T cell receptor beta chains originate from one sample sequenced in a study of CD8 T cells in Susac syndrome. Random hexamers were used to reverse transcribe an amount of roughly 0.5 to 1 ug RNA. MiXCR was run by TCRdb on the immunoSEQ multiplex PCR reads, yielding one entry per CDR3 protein. The table records around 200,000 distinct CDR3 sequences, 95% of them present only once. The sample comprised CD4+ T cells from PBMCs. The receptors were gathered from a human donor with multiple sclerosis.

V usage is TRBV12-1 and J usage is TRBJ2-7. TRBV12-1 has pseudogene status. This CDR3 contains 14 residues. The CDR3 protein is CASLLRTDPYEQYV. The CDR3 coding sequence is TGTGCCAGCCTCTTGAGGACGGACCCCTACGAGCAGTACGTC.

The DNA for the CDR3 is TGTGCCTGGAATCGGGACGGCTATGGCTACACCTTC. Translation: CAWNRDGYGYTF. The chain has TRBV30 and TRBJ1-2, with a weak D call TRBD1 (5 bases). Trimming stripped 4 bases from V and 4 bases from J, with 10 bases between. This CDR3 contains 12 residues. Germline V gives CDR1 GTSNPN, CDR2 SVGIG (reference sequence).

The chain recombines TRBV23-1 with TRBJ1-2, with 9 bases aligning to TRBD1. TRBV23-1 is an ORF; its function is uncertain. Losses at the gene ends were 8 bases for V and 4 bases for J; bases not matched to a gene: 14. There are 16 residues in the CDR3. The CDR3 DNA reads as TGCGCCAGCCCCGCGGGACCGACAGGGGGAAGCTATGGCTACACCTTC. Translation: CASPAGPTGGSYGYTF.

The genes are TRBV20-1 and TRBJ1-1, with D unresolved. The V end was cut by 6 bases, the J end by 13 bases, with 18 bases between. Germline V gene data show CDR1 as DFQATT and CDR2 as SNEGSKA (reference sequence). This CDR3 has 11 residues. This CDR3 is CSAGVRIGVFF. The CDR3 DNA reads as TGCAGTGCCGGGGTCAGGATCGGAGTTTTCTTT.

This clonotype has just a few counts. The chain links TRBV18 to TRBJ1-6, with D unclear. CDR3 size: 14 residues. Germline CDR1 is KGHSH and CDR2 is LQKENI. Between the trimmed V and J ends, which lost 3 bases and 0 bases, there was a span of 3 bases. In DNA form, the CDR3 reads TGTGCCAGCTCACCGAGCTCCTATAATTCACCCCTCCACTTT. Its protein product is CASSPSSYNSPLHF. The full variable domain, its missing parts supplied by reference TRBV18 and TRBJ1-6, is NAGVMQNPRHLVRRRGQEARLRCSPMKGHSHVYWYRQLPEEGLKFMVYLQKENIIDESGMPKERFSAEFPKEGPSILRIQQVVRGDSAAYFCASSPSSYNSPLHFGNGTRLTVT.

The CDR3 coding sequence is TGCAGTGCTTGGGCGGGGGGACTCTACAATGAGCAGTTCTTC. Protein product: CSAWAGGLYNEQFF. This chain connects TRBV20-1 to TRBJ2-1; TRBD2 agrees at 8 bases. V lost 5 bases to trimming and J lost 3 bases; unmatched junction nucleotides: 6. The CDR3 contains 14 residues. In germline, CDR1 is DFQATT, CDR2 SNEGSKA (reference sequence).

The V gene is TRBV5-1, the J gene TRBJ2-2, with D unclear. The V end lost 1 base, the J end lost 7 bases, and 14 bases lay between the germline ends. CDR3 size: 15 residues. The germline V gene encodes CDR1 SGHRS and CDR2 YFSETQ. The chain's CDR3 is CASSLRAGRDGELFF. CDR3 coding DNA: TGCGCCAGCAGCTTGCGGGCAGGCAGAGACGGGGAGCTGTTTTTT.

The rearrangement joins TRBV28 to TRBJ2-7; D might be TRBD1 (6 bases). From germline, CDR1 is MDHEN and CDR2 SYDVKM. The ends were cut back, 5 bases at V and 1 base at J, with 12 bases in the middle. This CDR3 comprises 14 residues. The CDR3 protein is CASSPPTGSYEQYV. In nucleotides, the CDR3 is TGTGCCAGCAGTCCGCCGACAGGATCCTACGAGCAGTACGTC.

This chain joins TRBV20-1 and TRBJ1-4; possible D gene TRBD1, 6 bases. CDR1 is DFQATT and CDR2 is SNEGSKA in the germline V gene (reference sequence). V was shortened by 0 bases and J by 1 base, with 15 bases between the two germline ends. The CDR3 loop spans 17 amino acids. The CDR3 spells CSARDQARGGTNEKLFF. CDR3 nucleotides: TGCAGTGCTAGAGATCAAGCCAGGGGTGGAACTAATGAAAAACTGTTTTTT.

V and J are TRBV30 and TRBJ2-3; 7 bases fit TRBD1. With V trimmed by 7 bases and J by 6 bases, 7 bases remained unmatched. Germline V CDR1 and CDR2: GTSNPN, SVGIG (reference sequence). The length of the CDR3 is 12 residues. As DNA, the CDR3 is TGTGCCTCTTGGACAGGCGGGGATACGCAGTATTTT. As protein: CASWTGGDTQYF. The variable domain in full, completed from reference TRBV30 and TRBJ2-3, reads SQTIHQWPATLVQPVGSPLSLECTVEGTSNPNLYWYRQAAGRGLQLLFYSVGIGQISSEVPQNLSASRPQDRQFILSSKKLLLSDSGFYLCASWTGGDTQYFGPGTRLTVL.